The 25 T cell receptor beta chains reported below all come from one sample, sequenced in a study of T cell repertoires in cytomegalovirus infection. MiXCR, applied by TCRdb to the reads, yields one record per CDR3 protein. Of more than 75,000 distinct CDR3 sequences listed, less than 30% are singletons. No cognate antigen is known for these TCRs. The sample consisted of CD8+ T cells from cultured PBMCs, taken from culture after CMV antigen stimulation. Receptors originate from a human donor in good health (CMV status not recorded). Some clones in this sample may be carry-over from other donors' samples.

This clonotype was picked up many times. The J gene is TRBJ1-1, the V gene TRBV20-1; weak D call: TRBD1 (5 bases). V was cut by 6 bases and J by 1 base, with 21 bases left in between. From germline, CDR1 is DFQATT and CDR2 SNEGSKA (reference sequence). The CDR3 is 16 amino acids. The CDR3: CSAWGRGRPANTEAFF. The CDR3 coding sequence is TGCAGTGCCTGGGGACGGGGGAGGCCGGCGAACACTGAAGCTTTCTTT.

The V call is TRBV5-4, the J call TRBJ2-1; 11 bases are a match to TRBD2. J lost 13 bases, V lost 2 bases, and 5 bases had no gene match. Germline assignment: CDR1 SGHNT and CDR2 YYREEE (reference sequence). The CDR3 consists of 13 residues. CDR3 in DNA: TGTGCCAGCAGCTTTAGCGGGGGGGCCCGTCAGTTCTTC. It specifies CASSFSGGARQFF. The whole variable domain, remainder taken from reference TRBV5-4 and TRBJ2-1, is ETGVTQSPTHLIKTRGQQVTLRCSSQSGHNTVSWYQQALGQGPQFIFQYYREEENGRGNFPPRFSGLQFPNYSSELNVNALELDDSALYLCASSFSGGARQFFGPGTRLTVL.

V is TRBV20-1 and J is TRBJ1-3, with D uncertain. This CDR3 has 14 residues. V was pared by 0 bases and J by 6 bases, with 12 bases between. In germline, CDR1 is DFQATT, CDR2 SNEGSKA (reference sequence). The CDR3 coding sequence is TGCAGTGCTAGAGATCACGGAAACCTAAACACCATATATTTT. This gives the protein CSARDHGNLNTIYF.

This chain connects TRBV27 to TRBJ2-3; D call uncertain. Germline CDR1 and CDR2: MNHEY and SMNVEV (reference sequence). This CDR3 has 16 residues. V lost 6 bases, J lost 4 bases, and 20 bases lay in between. Here the CDR3 DNA reads TGTGCCAGCAGCCAAACCATCCTACACGCACCAGATACGCAGTATTTT. This gives the protein CASSQTILHAPDTQYF.

This clonotype was detected many times. The V gene is TRBV27, the J gene TRBJ1-1; the match to TRBD1 covers 8 bases. CDR1 is MNHEY, CDR2 SMNVEV, per germline (reference sequence). The CDR3 has 13 residues. J gave up 5 bases and V 8 bases, and 7 bases lay outside the gene matches. Here the CDR3 DNA reads TGTGCCAGCCAGGACAGGGTAAGGACTGAAGCTTTCTTT. Amino acid sequence: CASQDRVRTEAFF.

The genes are TRBV2 and TRBJ1-1, with 7 positions matching TRBD1. The V gene's germline CDR1 is SNHLY and CDR2 FYNNEI. There are 14 residues in the CDR3. With 2 bases clipped from V and 3 bases from J, the junction kept 3 bases outside the gene matches. In nucleotides, the CDR3 is TGTGCCAGCAGTGAAAGGGGGCTCCACACTGAAGCTTTCTTT. Translated: CASSERGLHTEAFF.

This clonotype occurred a few times. The genes are TRBV19 and TRBJ2-5; D is possibly TRBD2 (6 bases). Germline CDR1 reads LNHDA; CDR2 reads SQIVND (reference sequence). This CDR3 comprises 13 residues. V was trimmed by 6 bases and J by 5 bases, leaving 13 bases between them. Written as DNA, the CDR3 is TGTGCCAGTAGGCCCGGGGAGGCGGAGACCCAGTACTTC. Translating gives CASRPGEAETQYF.

A few counts support this clonotype. This chain links TRBV12-3 or TRBV12-4 with TRBJ2-7, with no clear D. Trimming stripped 2 bases from V and 2 bases from J, with 4 bases between. CDR3 length equals 12 residues. CDR3 bases: TGTGCCAGCAGTTTAAGGACCTACGAGCAGTACTTC. Protein product: CASSLRTYEQYF.

This clonotype was counted at least ten times. The rearrangement joins TRBV19 to TRBJ1-5; 8 bases agree with TRBD1. CDR1 and CDR2 (germline): LNHDA, SQIVND (reference sequence). The CDR3 length is 15 residues. The V gene end was trimmed by 4 bases and the J gene end by 2 bases; junction bases not matched to a gene: 4. The CDR3 nucleotides are TGTGCCAGTAGTACGACAGGGGCAGGCAATCAGCCCCAGCATTTT. This sequence encodes CASSTTGAGNQPQHF.

This clonotype was observed at least ten times. V and J are TRBV27 and TRBJ2-7; D unresolved. The CDR3 covers 13 residues. Trimming took 2 bases from V and 4 from J, leaving 9 bases between them. CDR1 and CDR2 from the germline V gene are MNHEY and SMNVEV (reference sequence). For the CDR3, the DNA is TGTGCCAGCAGTTTAACAGCCTTTTACGAGCAGTACTTC. Amino acid sequence: CASSLTAFYEQYF.

This clonotype was observed a few times. The chain joins TRBV28 to TRBJ2-7; 9 bases line up with TRBD2. V lost 4 bases and J lost 5; bases outside the gene matches: 6. Per the germline V gene, CDR1 is MDHEN and CDR2 is SYDVKM. The CDR3 runs 14 residues. The CDR3 coding sequence is TGTGCCAGCAGTTGGGGCCTAGCGGGGAACGAGCAGTACTTC. Translating gives CASSWGLAGNEQYF. Combining the CDR3 with reference TRBV28 and TRBJ2-7 gives the whole variable domain DVKVTQSSRYLVKRTGEKVFLECVQDMDHENMFWYRQDPGLGLRLIYFSYDVKMKEKGDIPEGYSVSREKKERFSLILESASTNQTSMYLCASSWGLAGNEQYFGPGTRLTVT.

This clonotype was seen repeatedly, ten times or more. CDR3 sequence: CASSTPAGGASEQYF. CDR3 bases: TGTGCCAGCTCTACCCCTGCCGGGGGGGCATCCGAGCAGTACTTC. The chain has TRBV28 and TRBJ2-7, with 8 bases fitting TRBD2. J gave up 6 bases and V 8 bases, and 15 bases lay outside the gene matches. CDR1 is MDHEN and CDR2 is SYDVKM in the germline V gene. The CDR3 runs 15 residues.

This clonotype turned up a few times. The chain uses TRBV6-1 and TRBJ2-6, with a tentative D call TRBD2 (6 bases). Germline V gene lookup returns CDR1 MNHNS and CDR2 SASEGT. CDR3 length: 15 residues. Trimming removed 8 bases at V and 4 bases at J, with 15 bases between. CDR3 nucleotides: TGTGCCAGCCACGGGGCGGGGAACGGGGCCAACGTCCTGACTTTC. This encodes CASHGAGNGANVLTF.

In this sample, this clonotype turned up a few times. The V call is TRBV19, the J call TRBJ2-5; the D gene is possibly TRBD2 (5 bases). Per germline, CDR1 LNHDA and CDR2 SQIVND (reference sequence). This CDR3 has 13 amino acids. V was cut by 1 base and J by 5 bases, with 8 bases left in between. The CDR3 region has the DNA TGTGCCAGTAGTATAGCGGGGATTGAGACCCAGTACTTC. As protein: CASSIAGIETQYF.

This clonotype showed up many times. The chain couples TRBV4-2 to TRBJ2-1; the match to TRBD2 covers 10 bases. This CDR3 is built from 17 residues. Germline V gives CDR1 LGHNA, CDR2 YNFKEQ. Unmatched junction bases numbered 9, after V lost 0 bases and J lost 7 bases. Written as DNA, the CDR3 is TGTGCCAGCAGCCAAGAGGCCCCAGCGGGGGGGCCGAATGAGCAGTTCTTC. Its translation is CASSQEAPAGGPNEQFF.

The chain has TRBV28 and TRBJ1-1; D might be TRBD1 (6 bases). V was trimmed by 4 bases and J by 4 bases, leaving 10 bases between them. The CDR3 is 13 residues long. CDR1 is MDHEN, CDR2 SYDVKM, per germline. CDR3 bases: TGTGCCAGCAGTTATCTACAGGGCACTGAAGCTTTCTTT. It is translated as CASSYLQGTEAFF.

The J gene is TRBJ1-5, the V gene TRBV4-1; D remains ambiguous. The CDR3 covers 15 residues. Germline assignment: CDR1 MGHRA and CDR2 YSYEKL. Trimming shortened V by 0 bases and J by 5 bases, and 11 bases separated the two germline ends. The CDR3, as DNA: TGCGCCAGCAGCCAAGATGCGGATGCCCATCAGCCCCAGCATTTT. Amino acids: CASSQDADAHQPQHF.

The rearrangement joins TRBV20-1 to TRBJ1-5, with D hard to call. V was trimmed by 6 bases and J by 4 bases, leaving 10 bases between them. The CDR3 consists of 12 residues. CDR1 is DFQATT, CDR2 SNEGSKA, per germline (reference sequence). Here the CDR3 reads CSASDGNQPQHF. The CDR3 DNA reads TGCAGTGCCTCGGACGGGAATCAGCCCCAGCATTTT.

The chain is built from TRBV27 and TRBJ2-1, with 8 bases that match TRBD1. This CDR3 is 12 amino acids long. V was pared by 2 bases and J by 14 bases, with 5 bases of the junction left unmatched. Germline CDR1 and CDR2: MNHEY and SMNVEV (reference sequence). CDR3 sequence: CASSLQGAVEFF. The CDR3 DNA is TGTGCCAGCAGTTTACAGGGGGCTGTAGAGTTCTTC.

This chain links TRBV27 with TRBJ2-1, with 7 bases matching TRBD1. J was trimmed by 0 bases and V by 1 base; bases with no gene match: 3. This CDR3 region has 16 residues. CDR1 and CDR2 from the germline V gene are MNHEY and SMNVEV (reference sequence). The CDR3 loop is CASSLWGQSSYNEQFF. Written as DNA, the CDR3 is TGTGCCAGCAGTTTATGGGGACAGAGCTCCTACAATGAGCAGTTCTTC.

This clonotype was observed at least ten times. V gene TRBV7-8 combines with J gene TRBJ2-7, with D uncertain. This CDR3 comprises 13 residues. Germline CDR1 reads SGHVS; CDR2 reads FQNEAQ. The V and J ends lost 5 bases and 7 bases respectively, with 15 bases between them. The DNA for the CDR3 is TGTGCCAGCAGCCCAGCTAGTGTTGATGAGCAGTACTTC. Translated, it gives CASSPASVDEQYF. Variable domain in full (rest from reference TRBV7-8 and TRBJ2-7): GAGVSQSPRYKVAKRGQDVALRCDPISGHVSLFWYQQALGQGPEFLTYFQNEAQLDKSGLPSDRFFAERPEGSVSTLKIQRTQQEDSAVYLCASSPASVDEQYFGPGTRLTVT.

J is TRBJ2-3 and V is TRBV3-1; no definite D call. This CDR3 is 14 amino acids long. Trimming left V 3 bases short and J 7 bases short, with 14 bases between. Germline assignment: CDR1 LGHDT and CDR2 YNNKEL (reference sequence). The CDR3 here is CASSQGRFSNTQYF. The CDR3, as DNA: TGTGCCAGCAGCCAGGGCAGGTTCAGCAATACGCAGTATTTT.

The genes are TRBV5-5 and TRBJ2-7; D possibly uses TRBD1 or TRBD2 (6 bases each). Trimming removed 0 bases at V and 5 bases at J, with 12 bases between. Germline CDR1 reads SGHKS; CDR2 reads YYEKEE (reference sequence). This CDR3 has 14 residues. CDR3 nucleotide sequence: TGTGCCAGCAGCTTGGAGGGGGGATTCAACGAGCAGTACTTC. This gives the protein CASSLEGGFNEQYF. The full variable domain, its missing parts supplied by reference TRBV5-5 and TRBJ2-7, is DAGVTQSPTHLIKTRGQQVTLRCSPISGHKSVSWYQQVLGQGPQFIFQYYEKEERGRGNFPDRFSARQFPNYSSELNVNALLLGDSALYLCASSLEGGFNEQYFGPGTRLTVT.

The CDR3 sequence is CASTPARGAGANVLTF. CDR3 coding DNA: TGTGCCAGTACTCCCGCCCGCGGGGCCGGGGCCAACGTCCTGACTTTC. The chain couples TRBV19 to TRBJ2-6; D may be TRBD2 (6 bases). Germline CDR1 reads LNHDA; CDR2 reads SQIVND (reference sequence). The CDR3 is 16 amino acids. The V gene lost 7 bases and the J gene lost 4 bases, with 17 bases spanning the gap.

This clonotype appeared a few times. The CDR3 loop is CASSRLGYNEQFF. DNA of the CDR3: TGTGCCAGCAGTCGTCTGGGGTACAATGAGCAGTTCTTC. The chain recombines TRBV7-6 with TRBJ2-1; D gene unclear. The germline CDR1 and CDR2 sequences are SGHVS and FNYEAQ. Trimming cost V 6 bases and J 4 bases, with 10 bases left between them. There are 13 residues in the CDR3.